One sample yielded the 2 T cell receptor beta chains listed below, sequenced in a study of early stage breast cancer tumors. Repertoires were generated with immunoSEQ multiplex PCR, while TCRdb's copy carries only in-frame clones and drops some. The repertoire consists of fewer than 30,000 clones, with roughly three fifths occurring once and the leading ten covering 8% to 10%. The specimen sequenced was breast tumor tissue. The receptors stem from a person aged 50-59 years with breast cancer.

The genes are TRBV5-8 and TRBJ2-2, with 16 nucleotides matching TRBD2. CDR3 length: 18 residues. J was trimmed by 5 bases and V by 3 bases; bases with no gene match: 7. From germline, CDR1 is SGHTS and CDR2 YDEGEE. The chain's CDR3 is CASSSGTSGRARTGELFF. CDR3 nucleotides: TGTGCCAGCAGCTCTGGGACTAGCGGGAGGGCCAGGACCGGGGAGCTGTTTTTT.

This clone was recorded a few times. The CDR3 DNA is TGTGCCAGCAGCCGGGACAGCCAGTATGGCTACACCTTC. This codes for CASSRDSQYGYTF. The gene calls are TRBV13 and TRBJ1-2, with 7 bases identical to TRBD1. Losses at the gene ends were 5 bases for V and 5 bases for J; bases not matched to a gene: 5. Germline-derived CDR1 and CDR2 are PRHDT and FYEKMQ (reference sequence). There are 13 residues in the CDR3. Looking up the rest from reference TRBV13 and TRBJ1-2 gives the full variable domain: AAGVIQSPRHLIKEKRETATLKCYPIPRHDTVYWYQQGPGQDPQFLISFYEKMQSDKGSIPDRFSAQQFSDYHSELNMSSLELGDSALYFCASSRDSQYGYTFGSGTRLTVV.